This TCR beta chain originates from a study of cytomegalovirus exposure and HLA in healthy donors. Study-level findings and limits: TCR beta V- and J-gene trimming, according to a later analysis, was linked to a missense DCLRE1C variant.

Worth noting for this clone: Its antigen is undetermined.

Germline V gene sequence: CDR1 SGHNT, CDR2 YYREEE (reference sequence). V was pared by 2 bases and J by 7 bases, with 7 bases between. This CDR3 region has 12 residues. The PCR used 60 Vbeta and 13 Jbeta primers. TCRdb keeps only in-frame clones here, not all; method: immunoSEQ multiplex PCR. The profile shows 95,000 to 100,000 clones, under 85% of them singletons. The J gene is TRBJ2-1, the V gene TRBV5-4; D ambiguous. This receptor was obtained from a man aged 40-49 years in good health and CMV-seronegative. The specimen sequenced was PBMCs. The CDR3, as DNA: TGTGCCAGCAGCTTCCAGATGAATGAGCAGTTCTTC. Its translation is CASSFQMNEQFF. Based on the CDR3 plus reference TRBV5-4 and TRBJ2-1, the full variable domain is ETGVTQSPTHLIKTRGQQVTLRCSSQSGHNTVSWYQQALGQGPQFIFQYYREEENGRGNFPPRFSGLQFPNYSSELNVNALELDDSALYLCASSFQMNEQFFGPGTRLTVL.